This TCR beta chain was profiled in a study of blood T cell repertoires in COVID-19 (dated by TCRdb to the early 2020s). For context, the study as a whole: Samples from collaborators originated in the United States, Italy and Spain and spanned both the acute and convalescent phases of COVID-19. The material from the prospective study consisted of cDNA or gDNA derived from T cells, B-cell-depleted T cells, or PBMCs. Deeply sampled blood TCRbeta repertoires from subjects exposed to, actively infected with, or recovered from COVID-19 were included in the dataset. A freely available public database, intended as a resource for researchers studying the immune response to SARS-CoV-2, is where the repertoires were released. The samples were drawn from the first 160 participants of the ongoing ImmuneRACE study and from 950 to 1,500 subjects provided by 6 global collaborators. The sample metadata nearly always contained a de-identified subject ID, COVID-19 status, age in years and sex. Where available, HLA class I and class II types were taken from metadata supplied by the sample provider and were not determined by assay-based typing. Paper-wide results and their limitations: The amount of clinical and demographic metadata varied by source and participant and was provided uncurated.

Whole blood was collected in K2EDTA tubes by collaborating institutions according to the institutions' own protocols. For TCRbeta analysis, collaborators shipped samples as frozen whole blood, isolated PBMCs, or DNA extracted from either of those sample types. In the case of this clone: The antigen this receptor binds is unknown. No much larger clone is present one base from it, and per-base qualities are unavailable.

The germline V gene (reference sequence) yields LGHDT for CDR1 and YNNKEL for CDR2. The CDR3 covers 15 residues, taking in both the cysteine and the phenylalanine. This entry keeps only the CDR3 DNA: 45 bases, framed from base 1. Between the V and J ends, shortened by 4 bases and 1 base respectively, the junction contains 12 bases. The immunoSEQ Assay, a bias-controlled multiplex PCR, was used to amplify TCRbeta CDR3 regions from genomic DNA. For the original study's pipeline: Within the assay, amplification of reference gene primers was used to estimate how many nucleated cells each sample contained. Sequence reads were collapsed and filtered to measure the absolute abundance of every unique TCRbeta CDR3 rearrangement. Productive Simpson clonality was computed per sample as the square root of Simpson's diversity index over productive rearrangements. The source is immuneACCESS, and TCRdb retained only in-frame sequences with V and J called. Part of the clones is not carried over; for the studies checked, unresolved V genes explain less than half of this, and the remainder is unexplained. The V and J calls and clone size were taken over from that table, and D and trimming were inferred from the DNA. The sample data list 80,000 or so clones, and almost 85% of these were observed just once. The top ten hold roughly 7.3% of the sample.

The sample consisted of peripheral blood. The sequence links TRBV3-1 (or the pseudogene TRBV3-2) to TRBJ2-3, and possibly TRBD2, on 6 matching bases. This TCR was sampled from a human donor in a cohort sampled during active COVID-19. The CDR3 region: CASSRSRGGTDTQYF. The DNA is TGTGCCAGCAGCCGATCGCGGGGTGGCACAGATACGCAGTATTTT.